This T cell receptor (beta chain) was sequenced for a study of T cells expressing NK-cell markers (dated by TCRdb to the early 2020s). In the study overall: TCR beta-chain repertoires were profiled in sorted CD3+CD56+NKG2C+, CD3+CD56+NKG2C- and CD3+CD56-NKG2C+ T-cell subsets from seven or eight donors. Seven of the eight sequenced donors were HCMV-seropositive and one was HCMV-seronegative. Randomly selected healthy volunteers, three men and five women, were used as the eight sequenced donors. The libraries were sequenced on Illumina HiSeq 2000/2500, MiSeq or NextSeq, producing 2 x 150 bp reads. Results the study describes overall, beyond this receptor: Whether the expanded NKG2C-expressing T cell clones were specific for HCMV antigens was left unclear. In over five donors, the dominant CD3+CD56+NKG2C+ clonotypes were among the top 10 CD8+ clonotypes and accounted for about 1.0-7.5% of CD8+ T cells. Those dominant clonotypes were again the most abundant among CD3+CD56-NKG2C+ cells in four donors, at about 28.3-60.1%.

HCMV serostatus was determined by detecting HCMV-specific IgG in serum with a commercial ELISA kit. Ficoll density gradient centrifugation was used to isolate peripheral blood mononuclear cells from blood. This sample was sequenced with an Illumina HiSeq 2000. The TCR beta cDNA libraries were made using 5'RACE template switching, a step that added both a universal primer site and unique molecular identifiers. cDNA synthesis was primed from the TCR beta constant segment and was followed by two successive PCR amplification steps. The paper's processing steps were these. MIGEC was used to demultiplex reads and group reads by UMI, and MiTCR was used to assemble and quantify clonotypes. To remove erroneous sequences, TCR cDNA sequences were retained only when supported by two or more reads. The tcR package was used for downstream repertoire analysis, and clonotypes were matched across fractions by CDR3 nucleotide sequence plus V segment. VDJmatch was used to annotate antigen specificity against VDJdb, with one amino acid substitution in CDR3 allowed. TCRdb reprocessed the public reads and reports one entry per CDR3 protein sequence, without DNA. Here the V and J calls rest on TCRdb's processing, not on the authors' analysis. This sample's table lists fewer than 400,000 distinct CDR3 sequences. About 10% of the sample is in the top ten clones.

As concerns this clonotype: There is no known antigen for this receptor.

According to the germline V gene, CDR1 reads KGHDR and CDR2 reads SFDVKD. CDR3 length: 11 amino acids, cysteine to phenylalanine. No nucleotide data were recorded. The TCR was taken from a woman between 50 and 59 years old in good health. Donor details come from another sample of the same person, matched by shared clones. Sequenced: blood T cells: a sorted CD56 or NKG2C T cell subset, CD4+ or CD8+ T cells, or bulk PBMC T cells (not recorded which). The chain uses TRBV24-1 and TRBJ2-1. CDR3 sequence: CATSEEDEQFF.